Sequencing of this T cell receptor beta chain was carried out in a study of CD8 T cells in ankylosing spondylitis (dated by TCRdb to 2016 to 2017). Concerning the study at large: To find TCR variants linked to disease, the study profiled T cell receptor beta repertoires in ankylosing spondylitis patients and healthy donors. The full study cohort was made up of about 24 ankylosing spondylitis patients and fewer than 120 healthy donors. Peripheral blood was sampled, and synovial fluid was additionally collected from ankylosing spondylitis patients.

This clonotype was seen a handful of times. Its antigen is still unknown. No per-base quality is available; no much larger clone lies one base away. The instrument given in TCRdb is Illumina HiSeq 2500. TCR beta libraries were prepared by quantitative 5'-RACE with molecular barcodes. On the authors' methods: Disease-linked TCR variants were identified with a new computational method built on a probabilistic model of VDJ rearrangement. The raw public data were reprocessed by TCRdb itself: fastp quality trimming at Q25, MiXCR clonotype calling, in-frame beta chains only. Entries are consolidated by CDR3 protein sequence, retaining the most common genes and DNA. TCRdb, not the authors, supplied the V and J calls. This sample has about 160,000 distinct CDR3 sequences in its table, and 15% to 20% of those were observed once. The ten top clones hold over 7% of the sample. Measured from the cysteine to the phenylalanine, the CDR3 is 13 residues long. The CDR3 DNA has 39 bases and is translated from base 1. V is cut by 4 bases and J by 7 bases, and the space between the germline ends is 13 bases. The germline V gene encodes CDR1 SGHDN and CDR2 FVKESK.

Broad study findings and their caveats: Some TCR beta motif variants had previously been reported in synovial fluid and blood of reactive arthritis patients, which suggested common disease-initiation mechanisms. The disease-linked clones were reported as significantly enriched in matched synovial fluid samples from ankylosing spondylitis patients. A TCR beta motif of about 8 highly homologous amino acid variants appeared characteristic of blood from ankylosing spondylitis patients. The disease-linked clones had a CD8+ phenotype and were found at relatively low frequencies in peripheral blood.

This receptor was taken from a male donor with ankylosing spondylitis or in good health (not recorded which). The rearrangement combines TRBV14 with TRBJ1-1, and TRBD1 may be the D gene, going by 5 matching bases. Sample: blood, either unsorted or a sorted T cell fraction (not recorded which). The CDR3: CASSPWGRFEAFF. The nucleotide sequence is given as TGTGCCAGCAGCCCCTGGGGGAGGTTTGAAGCTTTCTTT.